Following are 32 T cell receptor beta chains from one sample sequenced in a study of control samples from healthy donors and cancer patients. Libraries were prepared by immunoSEQ multiplex PCR; TCRdb keeps only in-frame clonotypes and omits some of them. This table holds 70,000 to 95,000 clones, roughly 93% found once. Sequencing used PBMCs. The receptors here all came from a woman in her 40s with lung cancer.

The rearrangement links TRBV5-4 to TRBJ2-5, with D possibly TRBD2 on 7 matching bases. Trimming left V 6 bases short and J 3 bases short, with 24 bases between. Germline values: CDR1 SGHNT, CDR2 YYREEE (reference sequence). CDR3 length equals 17 residues. The CDR3 spells CASTRGRGGDGEETQYF. CDR3 bases: TGTGCCAGCACCCGAGGGAGAGGGGGGGATGGGGAAGAGACCCAGTACTTC.

This clone is a singleton in its sample. The chain uses TRBV9 and TRBJ2-7, with a tentative D call TRBD1 (6 bases). From germline, CDR1 is SGDLS and CDR2 YYNGEE. V was cut by 4 bases and J by 1 base, with 12 bases left in between. The length of the CDR3 is 14 residues. CDR3 amino acids: CASSSPDSSYEQYF. As DNA, the CDR3 is TGTGCCAGCAGCTCCCCGGACAGTTCCTACGAGCAGTACTTC.

The genes are TRBV24-1 and TRBJ2-2, with a possible D match to TRBD2 (6 bases). Germline CDR1 and CDR2: KGHDR and SFDVKD. The ends were cut back, 0 bases at V and 7 bases at J, with 8 bases in the middle. The CDR3 totals 14 residues. CDR3 bases: TGTGCCACCAGTGATTTGGGGGGGATCGGGGAGCTGTTTTTT. Protein sequence: CATSDLGGIGELFF.

This sequence joins TRBV5-1 and TRBJ1-5, with 7 bases matching TRBD1. The CDR3 runs to 15 residues. J gave up 2 bases and V 0 bases, and 2 bases lay outside the gene matches. Germline V CDR1 and CDR2: SGHRS, YFSETQ. The CDR3 DNA reads as TGCGCCAGCAGCTTGGGACAGGGTGGCAATCAGCCCCAGCATTTT. This translates into CASSLGQGGNQPQHF.

This chain connects TRBV2 to TRBJ1-4, with TRBD1 identical over 8 bases. The junction had 7 bases not matched to a gene; V was cut back by 11 bases and J by 5 bases. Germline lookup yields CDR1 SNHLY and CDR2 FYNNEI. The CDR3 spans 13 residues. CDR3 amino acids: CAGSTGANEKLFF. In nucleotides, the CDR3 is TGTGCCGGTTCGACAGGGGCGAATGAAAAACTGTTTTTT.

The chain recombines TRBV19 with TRBJ2-7; possibly TRBD2 for D (6 bases). Looked up from germline, CDR1 is LNHDA and CDR2 is SQIVND (reference sequence). The CDR3 consists of 14 residues. Between the trimmed V and J ends, which lost 4 bases and 4 bases, there was a span of 14 bases. The CDR3 sequence: CASSKEGRKYEQYF. The CDR3 region has the DNA TGTGCCAGTAGTAAGGAGGGTAGGAAGTACGAGCAGTACTTC.

The J gene is TRBJ1-2, the V gene TRBV10-3; TRBD1 is a possible D gene (5 bases). Germline V gene sequence: CDR1 ENHRY, CDR2 SYGVKD. The CDR3 loop spans 14 amino acids. V lost 7 bases and J 6 bases, leaving 18 bases between the germline ends. The CDR3 coding sequence is TGTGCCATCACGAAGGGTCCTGGGGGGGATGGCTACACCTTC. The encoded protein is CAITKGPGGDGYTF.

This sequence joins TRBV5-6 and TRBJ2-3; maybe TRBD2 (6 bases). The V gene lost 2 bases and the J gene lost 2 bases, with 12 bases spanning the gap. CDR1 is SGHDT, CDR2 YYEEEE, per germline. The CDR3 length is 15 residues. The CDR3 bases are TGTGCCAGCAGCTTATGGGGGGTAATCACAGATACGCAGTATTTT. It specifies CASSLWGVITDTQYF.

The CDR3 loop is CASSLVGVRAAFF. CDR3 DNA sequence: TGTGCCAGCAGCTTGGTAGGTGTCAGGGCGGCTTTCTTT. The J gene is TRBJ1-1, the V gene TRBV5-8; the D gene is possibly TRBD1 (5 bases). Per the germline V gene, CDR1 is SGHTS and CDR2 is YDEGEE. The ends were cut back, 0 bases at V and 11 bases at J, with 14 bases in the middle. There are 13 residues in the CDR3.

CDR3 in amino acids: CASSLMVGGGYTF. In nucleotides, the CDR3 is TGTGCCAGCAGCTTAATGGTAGGGGGCGGCTACACCTTC. The rearrangement links TRBV7-3 to TRBJ1-2, with 7 positions matching TRBD1. Germline-derived CDR1 and CDR2 are SGHTA and FQGTGA. This CDR3 is 13 amino acids long. With V trimmed by 1 base and J by 8 bases, 4 bases remained unmatched.

This chain uses TRBV5-1 with TRBJ1-4; 9 bases are shared with TRBD1. The J segment lost 5 bases and the V segment lost 3 bases, leaving 17 bases of the junction unmatched. CDR3 length: 19 amino acids. Germline CDR1 reads SGHRS; CDR2 reads YFSETQ. The CDR3 sequence: CASSSVYSGQGTFNEKLFF. The CDR3 bases are TGCGCCAGCAGCTCTGTGTACTCGGGACAGGGAACGTTCAATGAAAAACTGTTTTTT.

V and J are TRBV7-3 and TRBJ2-3, with D maybe TRBD2 (5 bases). The CDR3 is 17 amino acids. Germline V gene data show CDR1 as SGHTA and CDR2 as FQGTGA. Trimming pared 5 bases from V and 4 bases from J, leaving 22 bases between. DNA of the CDR3: TGTGCCAGCAGCCTATGGGGAGATAGTCCTTTATCAGATACGCAGTATTTT. Translation gives CASSLWGDSPLSDTQYF.

The chain uses TRBV7-6 and TRBJ2-2; maybe TRBD2 (6 bases). The CDR3 has 16 residues. Trimming took 2 bases from V and 1 from J, leaving 11 bases between them. Germline CDR1 and CDR2: SGHVS and FNYEAQ. As DNA, the CDR3 is TGTGCCAGCAGCTTATGGGAGGCGGAGAACACCGGGGAGCTGTTTTTT. Protein sequence: CASSLWEAENTGELFF.

In its sample, this clone was seen once. The rearrangement joins TRBV5-4 to TRBJ1-2; D perhaps matches TRBD1 (5 bases). This CDR3 has 16 amino acids. Trimming shortened V by 4 bases and J by 2 bases, and 18 bases separated the two germline ends. The germline V gene encodes CDR1 SGHNT and CDR2 YYREEE (reference sequence). The CDR3 bases are TGTGCCAGCAGCCGAATCCCCGGGACGCCCAACTATGGCTACACCTTC. This gives the protein CASSRIPGTPNYGYTF.

The V call is TRBV6-5, the J call TRBJ2-7, with D unresolved. Germline CDR1 MNHEY, CDR2 SVGAGI. There are 15 residues in the CDR3. Trimming pared 0 bases from V and 0 bases from J, leaving 9 bases between. The CDR3 DNA is TGTGCCAGCAGTTACTCTACCGCGAGCTCCTACGAGCAGTACTTC. This encodes CASSYSTASSYEQYF.

V and J are TRBV28 and TRBJ1-2; tentative D call: TRBD1 (5 bases). This CDR3 is 12 amino acids long. Trimming took off 10 bases at V and 4 bases at J, with 13 bases between the two ends. CDR1 is MDHEN and CDR2 is SYDVKM in the germline V gene. CDR3 DNA sequence: TGTGCCATACGAAGACAGCCCTATGGCTACACCTTC. As protein: CAIRRQPYGYTF.

This chain links TRBV4-1 with TRBJ1-2, with no clear D. Trimming removed 1 base at V and 2 bases at J, with 2 bases between. This CDR3 is built from 12 residues. Germline lookup yields CDR1 MGHRA and CDR2 YSYEKL. In DNA, the CDR3 is TGCGCCAGCAGCCAAGCCAACTATGGCTACACCTTC. Translated: CASSQANYGYTF.

This chain uses TRBV28 with TRBJ1-1; D gene unclear. This CDR3 has 14 residues. The germline gives CDR1 MDHEN, CDR2 SYDVKM. The V end was cut by 6 bases, the J end by 1 base, with 12 bases between. CDR3 loop: CASSPWTSNTEAFF. The CDR3 region has the DNA TGTGCCAGCAGCCCATGGACGTCGAACACTGAAGCTTTCTTT. The entire variable domain, with the rest obtained from reference TRBV28 and TRBJ1-1, is as follows: DVKVTQSSRYLVKRTGEKVFLECVQDMDHENMFWYRQDPGLGLRLIYFSYDVKMKEKGDIPEGYSVSREKKERFSLILESASTNQTSMYLCASSPWTSNTEAFFGQGTRLTVV.

The chain links TRBV6-2 or TRBV6-3 to TRBJ2-3; 10 positions agree with TRBD2. Trimming cost V 4 bases and J 7 bases; bases outside gene matches: 5. The length of the CDR3 is 14 residues. CDR1 and CDR2 from the germline V gene are MNHEY and SVGEGT. CDR3 amino acids: CASSLAGGGYTQYF. CDR3 coding DNA: TGTGCCAGCAGTTTAGCGGGGGGAGGGTATACGCAGTATTTT.

V is TRBV14 and J is TRBJ1-4; D is unresolved. The CDR3 totals 13 residues. V lost 1 base and J lost 6, with 6 bases in between. The V gene's germline CDR1 is SGHDN and CDR2 FVKESK. The DNA for the CDR3 is TGTGCCAGCAGCCAAGTGGACGATGAAAAACTGTTTTTT. Translating it yields CASSQVDDEKLFF.

The chain recombines TRBV3-1 (or the pseudogene TRBV3-2) with TRBJ2-2; the D call may be TRBD1 or TRBD2 (6 bases each). The V and J ends lost 1 base and 7 bases respectively, with 13 bases between them. The CDR3 has 15 amino acids. Germline assignment: CDR1 LGHDT and CDR2 YNNKEL (reference sequence). The CDR3 reads CASSQVGGHDGELFF. DNA of the CDR3: TGTGCCAGCAGCCAAGTTGGGGGGCATGACGGGGAGCTGTTTTTT.

The chain links TRBV9 to TRBJ1-2; possibly TRBD1 for D (5 bases). CDR3 length equals 14 residues. Deletions cut 3 bases from V and 3 bases from J, with 12 bases between. Germline-derived CDR1 and CDR2 are SGDLS and YYNGEE. This chain's CDR3 is CASSAPGDYYGYTF. Here the CDR3 DNA reads TGTGCCAGCAGCGCGCCGGGGGACTACTATGGCTACACCTTC.

The chain joins TRBV6-4 to TRBJ2-3; D gene ambiguous. Germline CDR1 MRHNA, CDR2 SNTAGT. This CDR3 contains 13 residues. Trimming took 4 bases from V and 0 from J, leaving 5 bases between them. The chain's CDR3 is CASSAGSTDTQYF. The CDR3 region has the DNA TGTGCCAGCAGTGCCGGTAGCACAGATACGCAGTATTTT.

The chain recombines TRBV19 with TRBJ1-5; weak D call: TRBD1 (5 bases). Germline V CDR1 and CDR2: LNHDA, SQIVND (reference sequence). V dropped 8 bases and J dropped 3 bases, with 14 bases sitting between them. The CDR3 is made up of 14 amino acids. The CDR3 DNA follows: TGTGCCAGTGCTGCGGGGCTTGACAATCAGCCCCAGCATTTT. Protein sequence: CASAAGLDNQPQHF.

V gene TRBV19 combines with J gene TRBJ1-6, with no clear D. The V end lost 0 bases, the J end lost 9 bases, and 3 bases lay between the germline ends. The CDR3 runs 12 residues. Germline CDR1 reads LNHDA; CDR2 reads SQIVND (reference sequence). CDR3 amino acids: CASSIEGSPLHF. Written as DNA, the CDR3 is TGTGCCAGTAGTATAGAGGGTTCACCCCTCCACTTT.

The chain links TRBV18 to TRBJ2-7; the D gene is possibly TRBD2 (5 bases). Trimming removed 3 bases from V and 2 bases from J, with 11 bases in between. Germline V gene lookup returns CDR1 KGHSH and CDR2 LQKENI. This CDR3 spans 14 amino acids. The CDR3 here is CASSPTLEAYEQYF. As DNA, the CDR3 is TGTGCCAGCTCACCTACCCTGGAGGCCTACGAGCAGTACTTC.

The chain carries TRBV3-1 (or the pseudogene TRBV3-2) and TRBJ2-5; tentatively, D is TRBD2 (6 bases). The CDR3 consists of 14 residues. The germline V gene has CDR1 LGHDT and CDR2 YNNKEL (reference sequence). Trimming took off 4 bases at V and 2 bases at J, with 11 bases between the two ends. The CDR3 region has the DNA TGTGCCAGCAGCCCGTGGGGGGTACAAGAGACCCAGTACTTC. Translating gives CASSPWGVQETQYF.

This chain uses TRBV7-4 with TRBJ1-3, with D possibly matching TRBD1 (6 bases). The germline gives CDR1 SGHVT, CDR2 SQSDAQ. The V end was cut by 5 bases, the J end by 0 bases, with 26 bases between. The CDR3 totals 20 residues. For the CDR3, the DNA is TGTGCCAGCAGCCAACTCAGGGGAGGGCGACATTACCACTCTGGAAACACCATATATTTT. This encodes CASSQLRGGRHYHSGNTIYF.

The CDR3 sequence is CASSFREGQPQHF. For the CDR3, the DNA is TGTGCCAGCAGTTTCAGGGAAGGCCAGCCCCAGCATTTT. The chain has TRBV12-3 or TRBV12-4 and TRBJ1-5; D is possibly TRBD1 (5 bases). V lost 3 bases, J lost 7 bases, and 10 bases lay in between. The CDR3 totals 13 residues.

This chain connects TRBV19 to TRBJ2-2; D remains ambiguous. Germline CDR1 and CDR2: LNHDA and SQIVND (reference sequence). The CDR3 is made up of 17 amino acids. Trimming removed 4 bases at V and 2 bases at J, with 17 bases between. CDR3 sequence (DNA): TGTGCCAGTAGTACGTTCTACACAGAGAGTAACACCGGGGAGCTGTTTTTT. This gives the protein CASSTFYTESNTGELFF. The complete variable domain, with remaining parts taken from reference TRBV19 and TRBJ2-2, reads DGGITQSPKYLFRKEGQNVTLSCEQNLNHDAMYWYRQDPGQGLRLIYYSQIVNDFQKGDIAEGYSVSREKKESFPLTVTSAQKNPTAFYLCASSTFYTESNTGELFFGEGSRLTVL.

V is TRBV15 and J is TRBJ1-1; D not resolved. Deletions cut 2 bases from V and 5 bases from J, with 15 bases between. Looked up from germline, CDR1 is LNHNV and CDR2 is YYDKDF (reference sequence). The CDR3 is 15 amino acids. CDR3 coding DNA: TGTGCCACCAGCAGACCAAGTTGGGATCGGACTGAAGCTTTCTTT. Translated, it gives CATSRPSWDRTEAFF.

The chain couples TRBV7-8 to TRBJ1-5; D is uncertain. Between the trimmed V and J ends, which lost 0 bases and 1 base, there was a span of 7 bases. The V gene's germline CDR1 is SGHVS and CDR2 FQNEAQ. The CDR3 is 15 amino acids. CDR3 in amino acids: CASSLAYQSNQPQHF. The CDR3 DNA reads TGTGCCAGCAGCTTAGCTTACCAAAGCAATCAGCCCCAGCATTTT. The variable domain in full, completed from reference TRBV7-8 and TRBJ1-5, reads GAGVSQSPRYKVAKRGQDVALRCDPISGHVSLFWYQQALGQGPEFLTYFQNEAQLDKSGLPSDRFFAERPEGSVSTLKIQRTQQEDSAVYLCASSLAYQSNQPQHFGDGTRLSIL.